This TCR beta chain came from a study of identical twins. Findings and limits, study-wide: Out-of-frame alpha sequences common to twins were enriched for low generation probability.

CDR3 length equals 13 residues. Germline V CDR1 and CDR2: LNHNV, YYDKDF (reference sequence). Trimming cost V 4 bases and J 5 bases, with 9 bases left between them. As concerns this clonotype: The target antigen is unknown.

A universal primer site came from template switching; cDNA carried unique molecular identifiers. TCRdb redid the calling of the 5' RACE reads with MiXCR, one entry per CDR3 protein. The sample yields 1.5 million to 2 million distinct CDR3 sequences, about 32% seen once. The genes are TRBV15 and TRBJ1-5; D is unclear. The TCR was taken from a newborn girl in good health. Sequenced sample: cord blood. In nucleotides, the CDR3 is TGTGCCACCAGCAAACAGCTTGATCAGCCCCAGCATTTT. It specifies CATSKQLDQPQHF.